The 5 T cell receptor beta chains presented below share a single source sample, sequenced in a study of T-cell memory formation after mild COVID-19. TCRdb itself ran the 5' RACE reads through MiXCR, one entry per CDR3 protein. Among around 320,000 distinct CDR3 sequences listed, 14% were seen once. Sequencing was carried out using PBMCs or a T cell subset sorted from them (not recorded which). These receptors were taken from a young man who had mild COVID-19 (a few samples of this study predate the infection). Cell type and time point are not known.

This clonotype was counted many times. This chain connects TRBV6-4 to TRBJ2-7; the D gene is possibly TRBD1 (6 bases). V shed 2 bases and J shed 6 bases, with 14 bases lying between them. The CDR3 spans 14 residues. Per germline, CDR1 MRHNA and CDR2 SNTAGT. Written as DNA, the CDR3 is TGTGCCAGCAGTGACCAACAGGGCGGTGTCGAGCAGTACGTC. Its translation: CASSDQQGGVEQYV.

This clonotype was seen more than once but under ten times. CDR3 loop: CASSSPIQGNSPLHF. CDR3 coding DNA: TGTGCCAGCAGCTCTCCCATCCAAGGCAATTCACCCCTCCACTTT. The V gene is TRBV11-1, the J gene TRBJ1-6, with unresolved D. Germline assignment: CDR1 SGHAT and CDR2 FQDESV (reference sequence). The length of the CDR3 is 15 residues. V was cut by 4 bases and J by 7 bases, with 14 bases left in between.

This sequence joins TRBV27 and TRBJ2-7; TRBD1 agrees at 10 bases. The CDR3 totals 15 residues. Germline CDR1 reads MNHEY; CDR2 reads SMNVEV (reference sequence). DNA for the CDR3: TGTGCCAGCAGTTTATCGAGACAGGGGGCTTTTAAGCTAACAGTC. Translated: CASSLSRQGAFKLTV.

The table lists this clonotype with a few counts. V is TRBV9 and J is TRBJ2-1; 7 positions match TRBD2. Germline V gives CDR1 SGDLS, CDR2 YYNGEE. Trimming at V came to 3 bases and at J to 7 bases, leaving 7 bases not matched to a gene. The CDR3 is made up of 14 amino acids. The CDR3 region has the DNA TGTGCCAGCAGCGAGCAGACTAGCCAAAATGAGCAGTTCTTC. This encodes CASSEQTSQNEQFF.

The chain combines TRBV7-3 with TRBJ1-1; D unresolved. The CDR3 spans 14 residues. Looked up from germline, CDR1 is SGHTA and CDR2 is FQGTGA. V lost 2 bases to trimming and J lost 1 base, with 8 bases between them. Here the CDR3 DNA reads TGTGCCAGCAGCTTATTCCCTGAGAACACTGAAGCTTTCTTT. This gives the protein CASSLFPENTEAFF. The entire variable domain, with the rest obtained from reference TRBV7-3 and TRBJ1-1, is as follows: GAGVSQTPSNKVTEKGKYVELRCDPISGHTALYWYRQSLGQGPEFLIYFQGTGAADDSGLPNDRFFAVRPEGSVSTLKIQRTERGDSAVYLCASSLFPENTEAFFGQGTRLTVV.